The rows below give T cell receptor beta chains drawn from one sample of a study of breast tumors, draining lymph nodes, adjacent tissues. TCRdb reanalysed the multiplex PCR reads using MiXCR and keeps one entry per CDR3 protein. Of some 83,000 distinct CDR3 sequences listed, 15% to 20% are singletons. The sequencing sample was made of axillary lymph node tissue. The receptor set was obtained from a female donor with breast cancer. Some clones in this sample may be carry-over from other donors' samples. Each CDR3 is given with its conserved first and last residue. The D gene is left open where the match is weak. Expanded clones are given a class, and other clones once, few, many or no size at all.

clone_size d_call j_call v_call cdr3_nt cdr3_aa
many TRBD1 TRBJ1-2 TRBV5-4 TGTGCCAGCAGCTTAGAGGGGGCGAAGGGCTATGGCTACACCTTC CASSLEGAKGYGYTF
many TRBD2 TRBJ2-1 TRBV5-1 TGCGCCAGCAGCTTCCGCAGTCTCTTCTTCGCCGCGGGAGATAGCGATGAGCAGTTCTTC CASSFRSLFFAAGDSDEQFF
many . TRBJ2-3 TRBV20-1 TGCAGTGCGGGACAGCATGGGACTAGCACAGATACGCAGTATTTT CSAGQHGTSTDTQYF
many . TRBJ2-2 TRBV6-1 TGTGCCAGCAGTGAATATCGAGGAGGAAACCCCGGGGAGCTGTTTTTT CASSEYRGGNPGELFF
many . TRBJ2-3 TRBV2 TGTGCCAGCAGTGAAGCAAGGGGTGCGGATACGCAGTATTTT CASSEARGADTQYF
many TRBD2 TRBJ2-7 TRBV9 TGTGCCAGCAGCGTAGGGGTAGCGGGCCCCTACGAGCAGTACTTC CASSVGVAGPYEQYF
. TRBD1 TRBJ1-5 TRBV28 TGTGCCAGCAGATCGACAGGGAATCAGCCCCAGCATTTT CASRSTGNQPQHF
many TRBD2 TRBJ2-1 TRBV20-1 TGCAGTGCCAAGAAGCGGGGATTCTACAATGAGCAGTTCTTC CSAKKRGFYNEQFF
. . TRBJ1-5 TRBV19 TGTGCCAGTACCGGGGCTGGCAATCAGCCCCAGCATTTT CASTGAGNQPQHF
many . TRBJ2-3 TRBV2 TGTGCCAGCAGCGACCGGTATACGCAGTATTTT CASSDRYTQYF
many . TRBJ2-1 TRBV6-5 TGTGCCAGCAGTCTGAATGGGGTAGGTGGCGATGAGCAGTTCTTC CASSLNGVGGDEQFF
many . TRBJ1-2 TRBV29-1 TGCAGCGCCGAAGGGGGGGGCGGGGGATATGGCTACACCTTC CSAEGGGGGYGYTF
many . TRBJ2-5 TRBV20-1 TGCAGTGCTAGATTATGGATTAGGGCAGGAAGGGGGGTGGGGTTTGAGACCCAGTACTTC CSARLWIRAGRGVGFETQYF
many TRBD1 TRBJ2-3 TRBV20-1 TGCAGTGCTGCCCCACAGGGGGCGGTTGGAGATACGCAGTATTTT CSAAPQGAVGDTQYF
many . TRBJ2-6 TRBV20-1 TGCAGTGCTAGTAACGCGCCCGGCGTAGCTGGGGCCAACGTCCTGACTTTC CSASNAPGVAGANVLTF
many . TRBJ1-4 TRBV19 TGTGCCAGTAGTCGGTCTGTTTCGTGGAAGGAACTGTTTTTT CASSRSVSWKELFF
many . TRBJ1-6 TRBV6-2/TRBV6-3 TGTGCCAGCAGTTGGAGTGGTTATAATTCACCCCTCCACTTT CASSWSGYNSPLHF
many TRBD2 TRBJ2-7 TRBV4-1 TGCGCCAGCAGCCAAGGGGGTGGAGCGGGGTTGATCTACGAGCAGTACTTC CASSQGGGAGLIYEQYF
many . TRBJ2-5 TRBV5-4 TGTGCCAGCAGCTTGGAAGGGCCAGAGACCCAGTACTTC CASSLEGPETQYF
. . TRBJ1-2 TRBV2 TGTGCCAGCAGTGTAATTGGGAGCGGCTACGCCTTC CASSVIGSGYAF
. TRBD2 TRBJ2-1 TRBV12-3/TRBV12-4 TGTGCCAGCAGTCCCCAATCGGGACTAGCGGGGATCGAACAGTTCTTC CASSPQSGLAGIEQFF
. . TRBJ2-5 TRBV6-4 TGTGCCGGCATTCTGACCGACCGGGAAGGGGTGGGAGAGACCCAGTACTTC CAGILTDREGVGETQYF
many . TRBJ2-5 TRBV20-1 TGCAGTGCCCTTCTCTACGAGAGGGTCCAAGAGACCCAGTACTTC CSALLYERVQETQYF
few . TRBJ1-3 TRBV28 TGTGCCAGCAGTTTTTTCCAGACCTCTGGAAACACCATATATTTT CASSFFQTSGNTIYF
. TRBD2 TRBJ2-1 TRBV28 TGTGCCAGCAGCCCGGGTAGCGGGAGGGGGGAGCAGTTCTTC CASSPGSGRGEQFF
. TRBD1 TRBJ2-6 TRBV5-1 TGCGCCAGCAGCTTGGGTCGACAGGGGCCGCTCCTCTCTGGGGCCAACGTCCTGACTTTC CASSLGRQGPLLSGANVLTF
many . TRBJ1-5 TRBV19 TGTGCCAGTAGTATAGGAAAAAATAGCAATCAGCCCCAGCATTTT CASSIGKNSNQPQHF
. . TRBJ2-4 TRBV20-1 TGCAATGCTAGGGGTCAAAACATTCAGTACTTC CNARGQNIQYF